The TCR beta chain under discussion was sequenced for a study of blood T cells in healthy people across ages. Study conclusions and caveats: The recorded TCR beta diversity per million T cells decreased in a roughly linear manner with age.

This CDR3 spans 15 amino acids. Trimming removed 5 bases from V and 10 bases from J; junction bases left unmatched: 8. Peripheral blood from each donor was collected in a volume of approximately 9.5 milliliters. Through a sample-barcoded 5' primer and a J-beta primer mix, a second PCR was run for about 6 to 11 cycles. Each cDNA molecule received a tag from a template-switch adaptor that had 12 random nucleotides. One entry per CDR3 protein results from TCRdb running MiXCR on the 5' RACE reads. The sample includes more than 650,000 distinct CDR3 sequences, about 20% of them seen just once. Remarks on this clonotype: Its antigen is not identified.

V gene TRBV12-3 or TRBV12-4 combines with J gene TRBJ1-6; the match to TRBD1 covers 10 bases. The sequence derives from a man between 65 and 79 years old in good health. The specimen sequenced was blood. The CDR3 nucleotides are TGTGCCAGCAGTCCCGGACAGGGGGAAGGGTCACCCCTCCACTTT. Amino acid sequence: CASSPGQGEGSPLHF.